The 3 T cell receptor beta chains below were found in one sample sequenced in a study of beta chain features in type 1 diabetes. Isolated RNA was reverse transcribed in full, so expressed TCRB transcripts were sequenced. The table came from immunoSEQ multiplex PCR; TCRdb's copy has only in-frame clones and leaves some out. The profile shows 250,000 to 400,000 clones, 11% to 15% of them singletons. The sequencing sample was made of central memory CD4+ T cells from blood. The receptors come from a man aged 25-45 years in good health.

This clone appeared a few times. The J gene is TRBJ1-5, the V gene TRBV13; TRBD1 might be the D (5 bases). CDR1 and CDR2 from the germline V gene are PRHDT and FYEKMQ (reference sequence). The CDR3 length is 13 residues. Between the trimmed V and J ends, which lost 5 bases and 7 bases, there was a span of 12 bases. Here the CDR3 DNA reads TGTGCCAGCAGCCAGGGAGGGGACCAGCCCCAGCATTTT. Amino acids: CASSQGGDQPQHF.

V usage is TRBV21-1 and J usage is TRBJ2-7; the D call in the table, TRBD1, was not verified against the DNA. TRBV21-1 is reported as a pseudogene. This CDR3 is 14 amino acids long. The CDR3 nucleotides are TGTGCCAGCAGCAACTCGAGACAGTACTACGAGCAGTACTTC. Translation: CASSNSRQYYEQYF.

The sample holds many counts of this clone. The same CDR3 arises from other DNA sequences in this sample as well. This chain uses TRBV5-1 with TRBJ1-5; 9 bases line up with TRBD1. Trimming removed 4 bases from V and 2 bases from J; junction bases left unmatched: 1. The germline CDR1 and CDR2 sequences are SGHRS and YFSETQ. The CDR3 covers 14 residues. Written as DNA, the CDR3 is TGCGCCAGCAGCCGGACAGGGGGCAATCAGCCCCAGCATTTT. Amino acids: CASSRTGGNQPQHF.